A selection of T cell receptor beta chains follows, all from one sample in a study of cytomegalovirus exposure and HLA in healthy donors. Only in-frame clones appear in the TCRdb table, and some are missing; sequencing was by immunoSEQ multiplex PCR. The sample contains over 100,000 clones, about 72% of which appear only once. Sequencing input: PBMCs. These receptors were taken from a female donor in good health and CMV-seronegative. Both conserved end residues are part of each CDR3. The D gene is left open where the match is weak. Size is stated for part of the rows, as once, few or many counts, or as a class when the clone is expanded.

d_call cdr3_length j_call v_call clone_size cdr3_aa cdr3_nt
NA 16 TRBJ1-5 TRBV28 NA CASSFTEGYHNQPQHF TGTGCCAGCAGTTTCACAGAGGGCTATCATAATCAGCCCCAGCATTTT
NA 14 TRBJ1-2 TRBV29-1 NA CSVEGGGVGYGYTF TGCAGCGTTGAAGGAGGGGGGGTCGGCTATGGCTACACCTTC
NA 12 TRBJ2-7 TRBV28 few CASSPLLYEQYF TGTGCCAGCAGTCCACTGCTGTACGAGCAGTACTTC
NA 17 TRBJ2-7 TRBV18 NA CASSPPGTGLRGHEQYF TGTGCCAGCTCACCACCCGGCACGGGACTCCGGGGCCACGAGCAGTACTTC
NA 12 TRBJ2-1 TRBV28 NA CASSLYKMEQFF TGTGCCAGCAGTTTATACAAGATGGAGCAGTTCTTC
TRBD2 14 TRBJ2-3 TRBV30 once CAWSGSGRVDTQYF TGTGCCTGGAGTGGGAGCGGGAGGGTAGATACGCAGTATTTT
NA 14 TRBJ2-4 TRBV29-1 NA CSVVRGLGGNIQYF TGCAGCGTTGTAAGGGGCCTAGGGGGAAACATTCAGTACTTC
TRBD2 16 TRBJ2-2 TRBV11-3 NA CASSLGATSEAGELFF TGTGCCAGCAGCCTAGGGGCGACTAGCGAGGCCGGGGAGCTGTTTTTT
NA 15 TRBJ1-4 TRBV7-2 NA CASSLAEGYYEKLFF TGTGCCAGCAGCTTAGCGGAGGGTTATTATGAAAAACTGTTTTTT
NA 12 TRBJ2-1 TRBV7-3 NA CASSFAGNEQFF TGTGCCAGCAGCTTTGCGGGAAATGAGCAGTTCTTC
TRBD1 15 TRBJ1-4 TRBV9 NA CASSATGTVNEKLFF TGTGCCAGCAGCGCCACCGGGACAGTCAATGAAAAACTGTTTTTT
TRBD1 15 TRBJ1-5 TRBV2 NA CASSETGTDYQPQHF TGTGCCAGCAGTGAAACCGGGACAGACTATCAGCCCCAGCATTTT
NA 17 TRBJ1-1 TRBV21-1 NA CASSRPGGRLNGAEAFF TGTGCCAGCAGCAGACCCGGGGGAAGGTTAAATGGGGCTGAAGCTTTCTTT
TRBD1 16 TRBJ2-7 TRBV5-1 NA CASSLAGTGGVNEQYF TGCGCCAGCAGCTTGGCGGGGACAGGGGGCGTCAACGAGCAGTACTTC
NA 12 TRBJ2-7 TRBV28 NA CASSLTTYEQYF TGTGCCAGCAGTTTAACAACCTACGAGCAGTACTTC
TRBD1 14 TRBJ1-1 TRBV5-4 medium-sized CASSLGQGATEAFF TGTGCCAGCAGCTTGGGACAGGGGGCCACTGAAGCTTTCTTT
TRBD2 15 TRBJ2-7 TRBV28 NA CASGSGGANIYEQYF TGTGCCAGCGGTTCGGGGGGGGCAAATATCTACGAGCAGTACTTC
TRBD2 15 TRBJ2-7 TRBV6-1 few CASSESWLAGEEQYF TGTGCCAGCAGTGAATCTTGGCTAGCGGGAGAGGAGCAGTACTTC
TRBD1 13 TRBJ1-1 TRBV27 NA CASSQGAHTEAFF TGTGCCAGCAGTCAGGGGGCTCACACTGAAGCTTTCTTT
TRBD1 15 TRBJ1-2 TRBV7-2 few CASSLAQGAGYGYTF TGTGCCAGCAGCTTAGCCCAGGGGGCAGGCTATGGCTACACCTTC
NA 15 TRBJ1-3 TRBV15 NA CATSSGFPSGNTIYF TGTGCCACCAGTTCAGGGTTCCCCTCTGGAAACACCATATATTTT
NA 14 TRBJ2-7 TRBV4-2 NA CASSQDTGSGEQYF TGTGCCAGCAGCCAAGATACAGGCTCAGGCGAGCAGTACTTC
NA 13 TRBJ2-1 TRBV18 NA CASSPGGTDEQFF TGTGCCAGCTCACCAGGGGGGACCGATGAGCAGTTCTTC
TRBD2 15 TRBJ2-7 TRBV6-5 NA CASSPRLAGIYEQYF TGTGCCAGCAGTCCCCGACTAGCGGGAATCTACGAGCAGTACTTC
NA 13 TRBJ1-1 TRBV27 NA CASSTAERTEAFF TGTGCCAGCAGTACCGCCGAGAGGACTGAAGCTTTCTTT
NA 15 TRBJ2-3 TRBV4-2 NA CASSQDTGFTDTQYF TGTGCCAGCAGCCAAGATACGGGATTCACAGATACGCAGTATTTT